These T cell receptor beta chains were read from a single sample in a study of T cell clones after liver transplantation. TCRdb's table, derived via immunoSEQ multiplex PCR, lists solely in-frame clones and lacks some. The sample has around 76,000 clones, approximately 80% seen once; the top ten hold approximately 0.79%. The sample here was CD4+ T cells from blood, taken 12 months after liver transplant. The receptors come from a human patient who received a liver transplant. Some T cells may be provided by the graft donor. The CDR3 runs from the conserved cysteine through the conserved F or W. A D gene is named only where the DNA matches it firmly.

D,V,CDR3
.,TRBV5-1,CASSLVVDTQYF
TRBD1,TRBV5-1,CASNRDRALRNTEAFF
.,TRBV28,CASSFAEMSSYEQYF
TRBD1,TRBV23-1,CASSQLPGQDPLNTEAFF
.,TRBV5-1,CASSREQSTDTQYF
TRBD2,TRBV14,CASSLGLAGYNEQFF
.,TRBV25-1,CASTHGWEREAFF
.,TRBV6-1,CASEDGSALYGYTF
.,TRBV11-2,CASSEQNYEQYF
.,TRBV15,CATTQGRGYNMNTEAFF
.,TRBV25-1,CASSESGGDEQFF
.,TRBV28,CASSLSGANVLTF
.,TRBV11-3,CASSLGTFNEQFF
.,TRBV23-1,CASRPPPARGQPQHF
.,TRBV14,CASSQGTGWAMDTGELFF
TRBD1,TRBV19,CASSVRQGVSNQPQHF
TRBD1,TRBV29-1,CSVASGGLAYGYTF
.,TRBV5-1,CASSLLAGDGYTF
TRBD1,TRBV27,CASSRGQGSYEQYF
TRBD2,TRBV14,CASSQEPAGVGRETQYF
TRBD1,TRBV7-2,CASSLATGTGDSYGYTF
.,TRBV10-2,CASRRGQTTTSGEQYF
.,TRBV6-1,CASSEQNSGNTIYF
.,TRBV10-1,CASSKGPNYGYTF
.,TRBV28,CASWMNTEAFF
.,TRBV5-1,CASSTYRTEYGYTF
.,TRBV18,CASSTATHTYEQYF
TRBD2,TRBV6-6,CASSYSRAGGYEQYF
TRBD1,TRBV11-1,CASSRTGGAGQPQHF
TRBD2,TRBV19,CAIPGVTSGTYNEQFF
.,TRBV6-1,CASSGLTGASYEQYF
.,TRBV18,CASSPRLSESGNTIYF
.,TRBV2,CASSGGNTGELFF
.,TRBV27,CASAPLGRYEQYF
TRBD1,TRBV29-1,CSVVVRGLTGYTF
.,TRBV19,CASSIRQADYEQYF
.,TRBV27,CASRPDTGANTEAFF
.,TRBV4-3,CASSRETSTDTQYF
TRBD1,TRBV5-8,CASSFGQEQGQPQHF
TRBD1,TRBV5-1,CASMPGQSYNEQFF
.,TRBV19,CASTSGTYTEAFF
.,TRBV27,CASRSSSAQETQYF
.,TRBV29-1,CSVSQNYYEQYF
.,TRBV2,CARDDSQESNYGYTF
TRBD1,TRBV11-2,CASSTTGVFRTASYNEQFF
.,TRBV6-5,CASKMTADTDTQYF
.,TRBV7-9,CASSLRGGAKNIQYF
.,TRBV9,CASSVDLNGGVTEAFF
.,TRBV29-1,CGITYMDSSGNTIYF
.,TRBV28,CASRDNGKTGNTIYF
.,TRBV5-1,CASSGGGNVETQYF
.,TRBV15,CATSRSGGPGQNEKLFF
TRBD2,TRBV28,CASSSGTRSTGELFF